Below, 24 T cell receptor beta chains from the same sample are listed, as sequenced in a study of T cells in Graves' hyperthyroidism and ophthalmopathy. Amplification of TCR beta CDR3 regions was performed using RNA transcripts as template. When the TCR CDR3 underwent first-round RT-PCR, the HTBI primer set was used. From the multiplex PCR reads, TCRdb called clonotypes with MiXCR, one entry per CDR3 protein. Here the sample spans about 600,000 distinct CDR3 sequences, around 14% being singletons. Specimen: blood. The source of these receptors is a woman aged 18-29 years with Graves' ophthalmopathy.

In the case of this clonotype: This may arise from a read error, as a much more abundant clone is one base away. This rearrangement joins TRBV18 to TRBJ2-7; 7 bases are a match to TRBD2. This CDR3 is built from 17 residues. With V trimmed by 2 bases and J by 6 bases, 16 bases remained unmatched. Germline V gene sequence: CDR1 KGHSH, CDR2 LQKENI. CDR3 DNA: TGTGCCAGCTCACCAGTATCAACTGGCGGGAGTCAGGGCGAGCAGTACTTC. This codes for CASSPVSTGGSQGEQYF.

At least ten counts were recorded for this clonotype. The chain combines TRBV6-1 with TRBJ2-3; TRBD2 matches at 9 bases. The CDR3 has 15 residues. Germline V gene data show CDR1 as MNHNS and CDR2 as SASEGT. With V trimmed by 2 bases and J by 2 bases, 2 bases remained unmatched. CDR3 nucleotide sequence: TGTGCCAGCAGTGAACTAGCGGGGTCCACAGATACGCAGTATTTT. The encoded protein is CASSELAGSTDTQYF.

Ten or more counts support this clonotype. The chain recombines TRBV20-1 with TRBJ1-1, with D tentatively TRBD1 (6 bases). Trimming removed 0 bases at V and 5 bases at J, with 16 bases between. This CDR3 contains 15 residues. Per germline, CDR1 DFQATT and CDR2 SNEGSKA (reference sequence). The CDR3 nucleotides read TGCAGTGCTAGAGATCGGGGGGCCCTTGGGACTGAAGCTTTCTTT. It yields the protein CSARDRGALGTEAFF.

This clonotype showed up many times. At one of its ends the junction is not consistent with the germline gene, which may arise from a read error. The V call is TRBV28, the J call TRBJ2-7; TRBD2 is a possible D gene (5 bases). Germline V gene sequence: CDR1 MDHEN, CDR2 SYDVKM. CDR3 length: 15 residues. In DNA form, the CDR3 reads TGTGCCAGCAGCCTCGACCGCGACTACTCCGACGAGCAGTACTTC. Protein product: CASSLDRDYSDEQYF.

CDR3 sequence reads: CASSYITSYNEQFF. CDR3 coding DNA: TGTGCCAGCAGTTATATAACGAGTTACAATGAGCAGTTCTTC. The V and J genes are TRBV6-5 and TRBJ2-1; D is ambiguous. V shed 3 bases and J shed 4 bases, with 10 bases lying between them. Germline V lookup: CDR1 MNHEY, CDR2 SVGAGI. The CDR3 extends over 14 amino acids.

In its sample, this clonotype was seen many times. The chain combines TRBV24-1 with TRBJ2-7, with 11 bases matching TRBD2. CDR1 is KGHDR, CDR2 SFDVKD, per germline. The CDR3 is 14 residues long. With V trimmed by 5 bases and J by 1 base, 0 bases remained unmatched. The CDR3 coding sequence is TGTGCCACCAGTGCTAGCGGGAGGTCCTACGAGCAGTACTTC. It is translated as CATSASGRSYEQYF.

This clonotype was counted many times. The J gene is TRBJ2-5, the V gene TRBV7-2; unclear D gene. The CDR3 consists of 14 residues. Deletions cut 6 bases from V and 2 bases from J, with 13 bases between. Germline V gene lookup returns CDR1 SGHTA and CDR2 FQGNSA. This CDR3 is CASSYLVGQETQYF. DNA for the CDR3: TGTGCCAGCAGTTACCTTGTGGGGCAAGAGACCCAGTACTTC.

This clonotype has a count of ten or more. The chain is built from TRBV28 and TRBJ2-7, with D perhaps TRBD2 (6 bases). The CDR3 length is 14 residues. Deletions cut 6 bases from V and 2 bases from J, with 14 bases between. Germline V gives CDR1 MDHEN, CDR2 SYDVKM. The CDR3 loop reads CASRRGTLAYEQYF. The CDR3 DNA sequence: TGTGCCAGCAGACGCGGGACTCTAGCCTACGAGCAGTACTTC. Looking up the rest from reference TRBV28 and TRBJ2-7 gives the full variable domain: DVKVTQSSRYLVKRTGEKVFLECVQDMDHENMFWYRQDPGLGLRLIYFSYDVKMKEKGDIPEGYSVSREKKERFSLILESASTNQTSMYLCASRRGTLAYEQYFGPGTRLTVT.

Ten or more counts support this clonotype. The V call is TRBV11-2, the J call TRBJ2-2; the D is unclear. The germline V and J ends were trimmed by 5 bases and 7 bases, with 11 bases remaining between them. The germline V gene has CDR1 SGHAT and CDR2 FQNNGV. CDR3 length: 13 amino acids. Here the CDR3 reads CASSMTRIGELFF. DNA for the CDR3: TGTGCCAGCAGCATGACCAGAATCGGGGAGCTGTTTTTT.

This clonotype showed up just a few times. The chain joins TRBV5-4 to TRBJ2-5; TRBD2 is a possible D gene (5 bases). CDR1 and CDR2 from the germline V gene are SGHNT and YYREEE (reference sequence). Trimming cost V 5 bases and J 5 bases, with 13 bases left between them. This CDR3 has 13 residues. CDR3 DNA: TGTGCCAGCAGGGACCAAACGGGGGAGACCCAGTACTTC. Protein sequence: CASRDQTGETQYF.

This CDR3 is CASSLWGREPQHF. In DNA, the CDR3 is TGTGCCAGCAGTTTATGGGGTCGGGAGCCCCAGCATTTT. V is TRBV28 and J is TRBJ1-5, with no clear D. Germline CDR1 is MDHEN and CDR2 is SYDVKM. The CDR3 contains 13 residues. Trimming took off 0 bases at V and 8 bases at J, with 8 bases between the two ends. The full variable domain, in which reference TRBV28 and TRBJ1-5 provide the parts outside the CDR3, is DVKVTQSSRYLVKRTGEKVFLECVQDMDHENMFWYRQDPGLGLRLIYFSYDVKMKEKGDIPEGYSVSREKKERFSLILESASTNQTSMYLCASSLWGREPQHFGDGTRLSIL.

At least ten counts were recorded for this clonotype. This chain links TRBV7-2 with TRBJ2-3; D unresolved. The CDR3 has 14 residues. The V end lost 3 bases, the J end lost 2 bases, and 9 bases lay between the germline ends. Per germline, CDR1 SGHTA and CDR2 FQGNSA. In DNA form, the CDR3 reads TGTGCCAGCAGCTTGTGGGCTGACACAGATACGCAGTATTTT. Residues: CASSLWADTDTQYF.

This sequence joins TRBV7-9 and TRBJ2-7; 7 nucleotides align to TRBD2. The germline V gene encodes CDR1 SEHNR and CDR2 FQNEAQ (reference sequence). J was trimmed by 0 bases and V by 1 base; bases with no gene match: 15. The CDR3 extends over 19 amino acids. Here the CDR3 DNA reads TGTGCCAGCAGCTTAGTCCTAAGAGGGCGCGGGAGTCCCTCCTACGAGCAGTACTTC. Protein product: CASSLVLRGRGSPSYEQYF.

At least ten counts were recorded for this clonotype. The chain is built from TRBV6-1 and TRBJ2-3; tentative D call: TRBD1 (5 bases). CDR3 length: 15 residues. V lost 1 base and J 5 bases, leaving 13 bases between the germline ends. The V gene's germline CDR1 is MNHNS and CDR2 SASEGT. The CDR3 spells CASSEGPYRRDTQYF. CDR3 nucleotide sequence: TGTGCCAGCAGTGAAGGGCCCTACAGGAGAGATACGCAGTATTTT.

This clonotype was observed at least ten times. V usage is TRBV4-1 and J usage is TRBJ2-5, with 8 bases fitting TRBD2. Per the germline V gene, CDR1 is MGHRA and CDR2 is YSYEKL. The CDR3 extends over 15 amino acids. Trimming removed 0 bases from V and 3 bases from J; junction bases left unmatched: 3. In DNA, the CDR3 is TGCGCCAGCAGCCAAGACGGAGCGGGAGAAGAGACCCAGTACTTC. Amino acids: CASSQDGAGEETQYF.

This clonotype was counted only a few times. The chain recombines TRBV5-1 with TRBJ2-7; 8 nucleotides line up with TRBD1. CDR1 is SGHRS, CDR2 YFSETQ, per germline. This CDR3 spans 14 amino acids. V lost 4 bases, J lost 3 bases, and 6 bases stayed unmatched. CDR3 DNA sequence: TGCGCCAGCAGCCCGGAAGGGACAGGCTACGAGCAGTACTTC. Amino acids: CASSPEGTGYEQYF. Combining the CDR3 with reference TRBV5-1 and TRBJ2-7 gives the whole variable domain KAGVTQTPRYLIKTRGQQVTLSCSPISGHRSVSWYQQTPGQGLQFLFEYFSETQRNKGNFPGRFSGRQFSNSRSEMNVSTLELGDSALYLCASSPEGTGYEQYFGPGTRLTVT.

This clonotype was detected ten times or more. This chain uses TRBV5-8 with TRBJ2-5, with D tentatively TRBD2 (6 bases). The CDR3 sequence is 14 residues long. The V end lost 2 bases, the J end lost 2 bases, and 10 bases lay between the germline ends. Germline lookup yields CDR1 SGHTS and CDR2 YDEGEE. DNA for the CDR3: TGTGCCAGCAGCTTTGGTGGAGGGCAAGAGACCCAGTACTTC. Protein: CASSFGGGQETQYF. Complete variable domain (other parts from reference TRBV5-8 and TRBJ2-5): EAGVTQSPTHLIKTRGQQATLRCSPISGHTSVYWYQQALGLGLQFLLWYDEGEERNRGNFPPRFSGRQFPNYSSELNVNALELEDSALYLCASSFGGGQETQYFGPGTRLLVL.

This clonotype was found many times. J is TRBJ2-1 and V is TRBV5-1; the match to TRBD2 covers 7 bases. From germline, CDR1 is SGHRS and CDR2 YFSETQ. V trimming: 2 bases; J trimming: 10 bases; junction bases outside the gene matches: 12. The CDR3 is made up of 15 amino acids. CDR3 protein: CASSFAAAGSQEQFF. Here the CDR3 DNA reads TGCGCCAGCAGCTTCGCGGCAGCGGGGTCTCAGGAGCAGTTCTTC.

There are a few counts of this clonotype. The chain is built from TRBV20-1 and TRBJ1-2; a possible D gene is TRBD1 (6 bases). Trimming stripped 3 bases from V and 1 base from J, with 15 bases between. This CDR3 has 15 residues. The germline V gene has CDR1 DFQATT and CDR2 SNEGSKA (reference sequence). CDR3 in DNA: TGCAGTGCTAGCCCTCGGACAGATATTAACTATGGCTACACCTTC. Amino acids: CSASPRTDINYGYTF.

This clonotype was seen at least ten times. This sequence joins TRBV12-3 or TRBV12-4 and TRBJ2-7; either TRBD1 or TRBD2 may fit D (5 bases each). The CDR3 is made up of 14 amino acids. V was pared by 1 base and J by 2 bases, with 9 bases between. CDR3 region: CASSLVRGPYEQYF. For the CDR3, the DNA is TGTGCCAGCAGTTTAGTTCGGGGCCCCTACGAGCAGTACTTC.

This clonotype was detected many times. This sequence joins TRBV28 and TRBJ1-2, with D possibly being TRBD1 (5 bases). The CDR3 contains 13 residues. Germline V gives CDR1 MDHEN, CDR2 SYDVKM. Trimming cost V 6 bases and J 9 bases, with 17 bases left between them. CDR3 sequence reads: CASRGRTPMRYTF. The CDR3 DNA reads TGTGCCAGCAGGGGACGGACCCCTATGCGCTACACCTTC.

This clonotype was found many times. The chain employs TRBV30 and TRBJ2-2, with D uncertain. Germline V gene data show CDR1 as GTSNPN and CDR2 as SVGIG (reference sequence). V was pared by 4 bases and J by 6 bases, with 9 bases between. This CDR3 comprises 12 residues. CDR3 protein: CAWNQDPGELFF. CDR3 coding DNA: TGTGCCTGGAATCAAGACCCCGGGGAGCTGTTTTTT.

In its sample, this clonotype was seen a few times. The CDR3 sequence is CASSLGPTWGYTF. DNA for the CDR3: TGTGCCAGCAGCTTAGGACCTACGTGGGGCTACACCTTC. This chain joins TRBV9 and TRBJ1-2; D is unresolved. The germline V and J ends were trimmed by 4 bases and 8 bases, with 15 bases remaining between them. Germline CDR1 SGDLS, CDR2 YYNGEE. The CDR3 contains 13 residues.

This clonotype was seen repeatedly, ten times or more. The rearrangement links TRBV6-5 to TRBJ1-4; 7 bases map to TRBD1. CDR3 length equals 15 residues. The junction had 5 bases not matched to a gene; V was cut back by 0 bases and J by 7 bases. Germline CDR1 reads MNHEY; CDR2 reads SVGAGI. The CDR3 DNA sequence: TGTGCCAGCAGTTACTCCGGGACAGCGTCTGAAAAACTGTTTTTT. Protein sequence: CASSYSGTASEKLFF.